This entry is about one T cell receptor (beta chain). The germline V and J ends were trimmed by 2 bases and 2 bases, with 9 bases remaining between them. CDR1 is ENHRY, CDR2 SYGVKD, per germline. The CDR3 has 14 amino acids. This sample is drawn from a study of blood T cell repertoires in COVID-19. As for the study in general: Collection of acute and convalescent COVID-19 samples took place in the United States, Italy and Spain. PBMCs, B-cell-depleted T cells, or T cells were the source of the cDNA or gDNA that made up the material.

Per the authors' pipeline: The authors estimated nucleated cell counts from reference gene primer amplification. Clones were sequenced by immunoSEQ multiplex PCR, and TCRdb holds only the in-frame ones, with some missing. D and trimming come from the DNA, and the V and J calls and clone size come from that table. The sample holds approximately 310,000 clones, roughly 86% seen once. The chain uses TRBV10-3 and TRBJ1-2, with D unresolved. The TCR was taken from a woman between 45 and 60 years old who had recovered from COVID-19. Sequencing input: peripheral blood. The DNA for the CDR3 is TGTGCCATCAGTGAGACAGCCACGAACTATGGCTACACCTTC. Its translation: CAISETATNYGYTF.